The clone carrying this T cell receptor beta chain has only a few counts. Peripheral blood, about 9.3 milliliters per donor, was collected. The authors ran a second PCR of 7 to 11 cycles using a sample-barcoded 5' primer and a J-beta primer mix. MiXCR, applied by TCRdb to the 5' RACE reads, yields one record per CDR3 protein. Of fewer than 2,000,000 distinct CDR3 sequences listed, 30% to 40% are singletons. These data come from a study of blood T cells in healthy people across ages. With 4 bases removed from V and 0 bases from J, the gap between germline ends came to 27 bases. Germline V lookup: CDR1 MDHEN, CDR2 SYDVKM. The CDR3 is 20 amino acids.

The TCR comes from a woman between 25 and 40 years old in good health. This rearrangement joins TRBV28 to TRBJ2-5; D is perhaps TRBD2 (6 bases). The material sequenced was blood. CDR3 in amino acids: CASSSARPEVLDYYQETQYF. The CDR3 DNA reads TGTGCCAGCAGTTCCGCACGGCCCGAAGTTCTGGACTACTACCAAGAGACCCAGTACTTC.